This T cell receptor beta chain was recovered during a study of T cell changes during pregnancy in multiple sclerosis. J lost 14 bases, V lost 5 bases, and 9 bases had no gene match. This CDR3 is 13 amino acids long. From germline, CDR1 is MNHEY and CDR2 SVGAGI. The protocol was immunoSEQ multiplex PCR, while the TCRdb copy is restricted to in-frame clones and leaves out a portion. The sample records some 44,000 clones, 87% being singletons. The clonotype comes from a female donor with multiple sclerosis, enrolled in a pregnancy study. The chain uses TRBV6-5 and TRBJ1-6; TRBD1 aligns across 7 bases. Here the sequenced sample was CD4+ T cells from peripheral blood mononuclear cells, taken after pregnancy. The CDR3 loop reads CASSALTGLALHF. The DNA for the CDR3 is TGTGCCAGCAGTGCCTTGACAGGGTTGGCCCTCCACTTT.